This T cell receptor (beta chain) was obtained from a study of blood T cell repertoires in COVID-19. Study-level background: Both acute and convalescent COVID-19 samples were obtained from the United States, Italy and Spain. Sources were T cells, B-cell-depleted T cells, or PBMCs; the material itself was cDNA or gDNA.

The germline CDR1 and CDR2 sequences are GTSNPN and SVGIG (reference sequence). With 5 bases removed from V and 7 bases from J, the gap between germline ends came to 17 bases. The length of the CDR3 is 14 residues. Authors' processing steps: Amplification with reference gene primers provided the estimates of nucleated cell counts. The table came from immunoSEQ multiplex PCR; TCRdb's copy has only in-frame clones and leaves some out. The V and J calls and the clone size are those of that table, but D and trimming were determined from the DNA. The sample yields about 190,000 clones, 90% seen once. The sample was peripheral blood. This sequence originates from a man in his forties or fifties with acute or convalescent COVID-19. The V and J genes are TRBV30 and TRBJ1-4; possibly TRBD1 for D (6 bases). Here the CDR3 DNA reads TGTGCCTGGGGTCCGGGACACCGGCTTGAAAAACTGTTTTTT. Translating it yields CAWGPGHRLEKLFF.